The 29 T cell receptor beta chains below come from one sample, sequenced in a study of Graves' ophthalmopathy and Graves' hyperthyroidism. Amplified material comprised TCR beta CDR3 regions derived from RNA transcripts. RT-PCR with HTBI primers came first, then second-round multiplex PCR. TCRdb reanalysed the multiplex PCR reads using MiXCR and keeps one entry per CDR3 protein. Of 400,000 to 450,000 distinct CDR3 sequences in the sample, around a fifth are singletons; the top ten hold under 3.5%. Sequenced input: peripheral blood. Receptors originate from a woman younger than 35 with stable Graves' hyperthyroidism.

J is TRBJ2-5 and V is TRBV7-8, with 7 nucleotides matching TRBD1. The CDR3 runs to 16 residues. The V gene end was trimmed by 2 bases and the J gene end by 1 base; junction bases not matched to a gene: 7. The germline CDR1 and CDR2 sequences are SGHVS and FQNEAQ. CDR3 bases: TGTGCCAGCAGCTTAAAAGGGGGCCCATCCCAAGAGACCCAGTACTTC. Translating gives CASSLKGGPSQETQYF. Full variable domain (missing parts from reference TRBV7-8 and TRBJ2-5): GAGVSQSPRYKVAKRGQDVALRCDPISGHVSLFWYQQALGQGPEFLTYFQNEAQLDKSGLPSDRFFAERPEGSVSTLKIQRTQQEDSAVYLCASSLKGGPSQETQYFGPGTRLLVL.

This clonotype was detected ten times or more. The chain is built from TRBV20-1 and TRBJ2-4; 7 bases agree with TRBD1. CDR3 size: 13 residues. With 6 bases clipped from V and 5 bases from J, the junction kept 7 bases outside the gene matches. Germline CDR1 reads DFQATT; CDR2 reads SNEGSKA (reference sequence). As DNA, the CDR3 is TGCAGTGCCAATGGACAGGTCGAAAACATTCAGTACTTC. Amino acid sequence: CSANGQVENIQYF.

This clonotype was found once. The CDR3 DNA reads as TGTGCCAGCAGCTCACAACTAGGGCAGGGAAACACCATATATTTT. Protein: CASSSQLGQGNTIYF. The chain employs TRBV7-2 and TRBJ1-3; D unclear. Per germline, CDR1 SGHTA and CDR2 FQGNSA. V dropped 4 bases and J dropped 4 bases, with 14 bases sitting between them. This CDR3 has 15 amino acids. The full variable domain, with the rest looked up from reference TRBV7-2 and TRBJ1-3, is GAGVSQSPSNKVTEKGKDVELRCDPISGHTALYWYRQSLGQGLEFLIYFQGNSAPDKSGLPSDRFSAERTGGSVSTLTIQRTQQEDSAVYLCASSSQLGQGNTIYFGEGSWLTVV.

This clonotype has at least ten counts. The V and J genes are TRBV27 and TRBJ2-7, with 10 bases matching TRBD2. V was pared by 3 bases and J by 6 bases, with 8 bases of the junction left unmatched. The CDR3 has 15 residues. Per the germline V gene, CDR1 is MNHEY and CDR2 is SMNVEV (reference sequence). CDR3 DNA sequence: TGTGCCAGCAGTTTTACTAGCGGGACCCCTGGCGAGCAGTACTTC. Translation gives CASSFTSGTPGEQYF.

V gene TRBV7-8 combines with J gene TRBJ1-6; D remains ambiguous. V lost 6 bases and J lost 7, with 22 bases in between. The CDR3 totals 17 residues. Germline CDR1 SGHVS, CDR2 FQNEAQ. The DNA for the CDR3 is TGTGCCAGCAGTCCGAAGTCCCAGCAGCCTCCGAATTCACCCCTCCACTTT. This translates into CASSPKSQQPPNSPLHF. Drawing the rest from reference TRBV7-8 and TRBJ1-6, the complete variable domain is GAGVSQSPRYKVAKRGQDVALRCDPISGHVSLFWYQQALGQGPEFLTYFQNEAQLDKSGLPSDRFFAERPEGSVSTLKIQRTQQEDSAVYLCASSPKSQQPPNSPLHFGNGTRLTVT.

The V and J genes are TRBV18 and TRBJ1-6, with unresolved D. This CDR3 is built from 16 residues. The V gene's germline CDR1 is KGHSH and CDR2 LQKENI. V lost 4 bases, J lost 8 bases, and 18 bases lay in between. The chain's CDR3 is CASSLSRAPADSPLHF. The CDR3 nucleotides are TGTGCCAGCTCACTGAGTAGGGCCCCGGCTGATTCACCCCTCCACTTT.

This clonotype appeared many times. CDR3 nucleotides: TGTGCCAGCAGTCCGGGACTAGCTCGGGGACAAGAGACCCAGTACTTC. Translation: CASSPGLARGQETQYF. The chain carries TRBV27 and TRBJ2-5; 9 bases line up with TRBD2. V lost 5 bases and J lost 2; bases outside the gene matches: 9. Germline loops: CDR1 MNHEY, CDR2 SMNVEV (reference sequence). The CDR3 is 16 residues long.

In this sample, this clonotype turned up many times. The chain recombines TRBV12-3 or TRBV12-4 with TRBJ2-7, with D possibly TRBD2 on 5 matching bases. The CDR3 has 13 amino acids. V lost 1 base and J lost 6, with 10 bases in between. The chain's CDR3 is CASSLVREGEQYF. CDR3 nucleotide sequence: TGTGCCAGCAGTTTAGTCCGGGAAGGCGAGCAGTACTTC.

Concerning this clonotype itself: A much larger clone differs by one base, so this may be a read error. V is TRBV6-1 and J is TRBJ2-5; 7 bases match TRBD1. This CDR3 has 13 residues. The junction had 4 bases not matched to a gene; V was cut back by 4 bases and J by 5 bases. CDR1 is MNHNS and CDR2 is SASEGT in the germline V gene. The CDR3 sequence is CASSGQGCETQYF. DNA for the CDR3: TGTGCCAGCAGTGGACAGGGATGCGAGACCCAGTACTTC.

This chain uses TRBV11-2 with TRBJ1-2; tentatively, D is TRBD1 (6 bases). The length of the CDR3 is 19 residues. CDR1 and CDR2 (germline): SGHAT, FQNNGV. V was trimmed by 3 bases and J by 3 bases, leaving 26 bases between them. The CDR3 loop is CASSFLLGIAAGEDYGYTF. The CDR3 DNA sequence: TGTGCCAGCAGCTTTTTGCTGGGAATCGCGGCAGGGGAAGACTATGGCTACACCTTC.

This clonotype was seen at least ten times. The genes are TRBV27 and TRBJ2-5; 8 nucleotides line up with TRBD1. Trimming removed 6 bases from V and 3 bases from J; junction bases left unmatched: 6. Per germline, CDR1 MNHEY and CDR2 SMNVEV (reference sequence). The CDR3 is 14 amino acids. The CDR3 DNA sequence: TGTGCCAGCAGACGACAGGGGATCGAAGAGACCCAGTACTTC. Residues: CASRRQGIEETQYF.

The chain carries TRBV11-1 and TRBJ1-2, with TRBD1 identical over 7 bases. The germline V gene has CDR1 SGHAT and CDR2 FQDESV (reference sequence). This CDR3 region has 19 residues. The V gene end was trimmed by 1 base and the J gene end by 5 bases; junction bases not matched to a gene: 19. In nucleotides, the CDR3 is TGTGCCAGCAGCTTAGACCCGAACCGGGACAGAATTCAAGGTTATGGCTACACCTTC. Amino acids: CASSLDPNRDRIQGYGYTF.

Many counts were recorded for this clonotype. The rearrangement links TRBV10-1 to TRBJ2-5; TRBD1 aligns across 7 bases. Germline-derived CDR1 and CDR2 are WNHNN and SYGVQD (reference sequence). The V segment lost 5 bases and the J segment 7 bases; nucleotides outside the gene matches: 7. The CDR3 totals 13 residues. The DNA for the CDR3 is TGCGCCAGCAGTATGGGACAGTTGGGGACCCAGTACTTC. Protein product: CASSMGQLGTQYF.

Only a few counts were recorded for this clonotype. The CDR3 reads CASSQDQGKNIQYF. In DNA, the CDR3 is TGCGCCAGCAGCCAAGATCAGGGGAAAAACATTCAGTACTTC. The J gene is TRBJ2-4, the V gene TRBV4-1, with a possible D match to TRBD1 (6 bases). Germline V gene sequence: CDR1 MGHRA, CDR2 YSYEKL. V shed 0 bases and J shed 4 bases, with 7 bases lying between them. This CDR3 contains 14 residues.

In its sample, this clonotype was seen many times. The J gene is TRBJ2-5, the V gene TRBV24-1; 7 bases line up with TRBD1. V lost 5 bases, J lost 5 bases, and 10 bases stayed unmatched. In germline, CDR1 is KGHDR, CDR2 SFDVKD. This CDR3 has 15 residues. The CDR3 DNA follows: TGTGCCACCAGTGCCGGCAGGGGGTTTGCGGAGACCCAGTACTTC. Its translation is CATSAGRGFAETQYF.

The chain joins TRBV12-3 or TRBV12-4 to TRBJ1-3; D unresolved. This CDR3 has 14 amino acids. Trimming took off 5 bases at V and 2 bases at J, with 10 bases between the two ends. The CDR3 loop is CASSPAQTGNTIYF. The CDR3 coding sequence is TGTGCCAGCAGTCCGGCTCAAACTGGAAACACCATATATTTT.

The chain has TRBV6-1 and TRBJ2-2; 8 bases are a match to TRBD1. Trimming at V came to 7 bases and at J to 4 bases, leaving 8 bases not matched to a gene. This CDR3 has 15 amino acids. Looked up from germline, CDR1 is MNHNS and CDR2 is SASEGT. Here the CDR3 reads CASNNDRGGTGELFF. The CDR3 DNA is TGTGCCAGCAACAATGACAGGGGTGGCACCGGGGAGCTGTTTTTT.

V and J are TRBV28 and TRBJ2-7, with D possibly TRBD1 on 6 matching bases. From germline, CDR1 is MDHEN and CDR2 SYDVKM. Trimming took off 4 bases at V and 1 base at J, with 14 bases between the two ends. The CDR3 runs to 15 residues. The CDR3 nucleotides read TGTGCCAGCAGTTCATCCTGGCAGGGGTCCTACGAGCAGTACTTC. This translates into CASSSSWQGSYEQYF.

This clonotype appeared a few times. The rearrangement uses TRBV15 and TRBJ1-1; the match to TRBD1 covers 7 bases. The germline gives CDR1 LNHNV, CDR2 YYDKDF (reference sequence). CDR3 length equals 13 residues. After removal of 0 bases from V and 10 bases from J, the junction contained 5 bases not matched to a gene. The CDR3 reads CATSREGGGGAFF. The CDR3 DNA reads TGTGCCACCAGCAGAGAAGGGGGCGGGGGAGCTTTCTTT.

This clonotype was observed at least ten times. The gene calls are TRBV28 and TRBJ2-7; 11 nucleotides line up with TRBD2. In germline, CDR1 is MDHEN, CDR2 SYDVKM. J gave up 0 bases and V 6 bases, and 4 bases lay outside the gene matches. The CDR3 is made up of 15 amino acids. CDR3 in amino acids: CASRVLAGASYEQYF. For the CDR3, the DNA is TGTGCCAGCAGAGTACTAGCGGGGGCCTCCTACGAGCAGTACTTC.

This clonotype showed up just a few times. The chain joins TRBV6-1 to TRBJ1-1; weak D call: TRBD1 (5 bases). CDR1 MNHNS and CDR2 SASEGT come from the germline V gene. Trimming cost V 0 bases and J 0 bases, with 8 bases left between them. The CDR3 contains 15 residues. The CDR3 DNA follows: TGTGCCAGCAGTGAAGCGCTGGGGGTGAACACTGAAGCTTTCTTT. Translating gives CASSEALGVNTEAFF.

This clonotype came up many times. The chain carries TRBV20-1 and TRBJ2-7, with a weak D call TRBD1 (5 bases). The CDR3 contains 14 residues. Germline CDR1 and CDR2: DFQATT and SNEGSKA (reference sequence). With 2 bases removed from V and 3 bases from J, the gap between germline ends came to 14 bases. CDR3 residues: CSARYRQGSYEQYF. DNA of the CDR3: TGCAGTGCTAGATATCGGCAGGGCAGCTACGAGCAGTACTTC.

This clonotype was seen many times. The J gene is TRBJ2-7, the V gene TRBV20-1; TRBD2 agrees at 15 bases. Germline trimming cut 6 bases from V and 6 bases from J; bases unmatched to any gene: 6. This CDR3 comprises 14 residues. CDR1 is DFQATT and CDR2 is SNEGSKA in the germline V gene (reference sequence). The CDR3 loop reads CSAPGLAGGGEQYF. The CDR3 nucleotides are TGCAGTGCCCCGGGACTAGCGGGAGGTGGCGAGCAGTACTTC.

This clonotype appeared many times. The CDR3 region has the DNA TGTGCCAGCAGCTGGGGAGCGGAAGAGACCCAGTACTTC. This translates into CASSWGAEETQYF. The chain combines TRBV5-5 with TRBJ2-5; maybe TRBD2 (5 bases). The CDR3 runs to 13 residues. The germline gives CDR1 SGHKS, CDR2 YYEKEE (reference sequence). V dropped 3 bases and J dropped 3 bases, with 9 bases sitting between them.

Remarks on this clonotype: A clone one base away is much larger, so this may be a read error. The chain uses TRBV4-2 and TRBJ2-7; D might be TRBD2 (6 bases). Germline V gives CDR1 LGHNA, CDR2 YNFKEQ. The CDR3 loop spans 16 amino acids. The CDR3 loop is CVSSQSVGGVFYEQYF. In nucleotides, the CDR3 is TGTGTCAGCAGCCAGAGCGTCGGAGGGGTGTTCTACGAGCAGTACTTC.

This clonotype was recorded at least ten times. This chain joins TRBV6-5 and TRBJ2-7, with 7 bases lining up with TRBD1. V trimming: 2 bases; J trimming: 10 bases; junction bases outside the gene matches: 8. The germline CDR1 and CDR2 sequences are MNHEY and SVGAGI. This CDR3 spans 13 amino acids. DNA for the CDR3: TGTGCCAGCAGTTACAGGGGGCAGGGGGTTCAGTACTTC. Translation: CASSYRGQGVQYF.

This clonotype was observed at least ten times. The gene calls are TRBV2 and TRBJ2-5; tentative D call: TRBD1 (6 bases). This CDR3 is 12 amino acids long. Germline CDR1 SNHLY, CDR2 FYNNEI. The germline V and J ends were trimmed by 10 bases and 0 bases, with 9 bases remaining between them. The CDR3 DNA follows: TGTGCCACCGGACAGTACCAAGAGACCCAGTACTTC. This codes for CATGQYQETQYF.

The rearrangement uses TRBV6-1 and TRBJ1-2, with D possibly TRBD1 on 5 matching bases. CDR3 length: 14 residues. Germline CDR1 MNHNS, CDR2 SASEGT. Between the trimmed V and J ends, which lost 5 bases and 1 base, there was a span of 11 bases. CDR3 residues: CASSPTGLNYGYTF. DNA of the CDR3: TGTGCCAGCAGTCCCACGGGACTTAACTATGGCTACACCTTC.

This clonotype has ten or more counts. The DNA of the CDR3 is TGTGCCAGCAGCGTAGGCGGGAGGACCTACGAGCAGTACTTC. Translated, it gives CASSVGGRTYEQYF. The chain employs TRBV9 and TRBJ2-7, with 8 bases lining up with TRBD2. Germline values: CDR1 SGDLS, CDR2 YYNGEE. The CDR3 is 14 amino acids. J was trimmed by 2 bases and V by 0 bases; bases with no gene match: 1. The complete variable domain, with remaining parts taken from reference TRBV9 and TRBJ2-7, reads DSGVTQTPKHLITATGQRVTLRCSPRSGDLSVYWYQQSLDQGLQFLIQYYNGEERAKGNILERFSAQQFPDLHSELNLSSLELGDSALYFCASSVGGRTYEQYFGPGTRLTVT.